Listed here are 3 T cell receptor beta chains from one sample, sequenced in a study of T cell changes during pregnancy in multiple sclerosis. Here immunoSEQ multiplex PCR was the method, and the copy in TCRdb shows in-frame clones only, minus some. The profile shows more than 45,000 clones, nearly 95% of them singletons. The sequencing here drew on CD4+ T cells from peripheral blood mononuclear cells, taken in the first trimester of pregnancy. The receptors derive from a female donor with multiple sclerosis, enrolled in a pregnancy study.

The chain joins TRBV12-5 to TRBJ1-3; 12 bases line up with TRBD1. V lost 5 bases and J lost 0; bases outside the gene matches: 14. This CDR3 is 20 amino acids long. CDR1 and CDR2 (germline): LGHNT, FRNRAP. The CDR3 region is CASGRQSGQGAKYSGNTIYF. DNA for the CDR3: TGTGCTAGTGGTAGACAATCGGGACAGGGGGCGAAATACTCTGGAAACACCATATATTTT.

CDR3 protein: CASRLWSDLAGISTDTQYF. The CDR3 nucleotides are TGTGCCAGTAGGCTATGGAGTGATCTAGCGGGGATAAGCACAGATACGCAGTATTTT. V usage is TRBV19 and J usage is TRBJ2-3; 9 nucleotides line up with TRBD2. This CDR3 is 19 amino acids long. Losses at the gene ends were 6 bases for V and 0 bases for J; bases not matched to a gene: 16. From germline, CDR1 is LNHDA and CDR2 SQIVND (reference sequence). Looking up the rest from reference TRBV19 and TRBJ2-3 gives the full variable domain: DGGITQSPKYLFRKEGQNVTLSCEQNLNHDAMYWYRQDPGQGLRLIYYSQIVNDFQKGDIAEGYSVSREKKESFPLTVTSAQKNPTAFYLCASRLWSDLAGISTDTQYFGPGTRLTVL.

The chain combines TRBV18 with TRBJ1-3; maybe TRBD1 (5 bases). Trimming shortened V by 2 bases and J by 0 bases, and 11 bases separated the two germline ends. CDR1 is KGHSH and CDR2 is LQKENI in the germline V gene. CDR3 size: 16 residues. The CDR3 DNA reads TGTGCCAGCTCACCATACAGGACGGACTCTGGAAACACCATATATTTT. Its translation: CASSPYRTDSGNTIYF.